These 9 T cell receptor beta chains were all obtained from the same sample, sequenced in a study of cytomegalovirus exposure and HLA in healthy donors. 60 Vbeta and 13 Jbeta primers were used in PCR. TCRdb keeps only in-frame clones here, not all; method: immunoSEQ multiplex PCR. This sample has roughly 100,000 clones; about 15% occur once, and the top ten carry more than 0.8%. The material sequenced was PBMCs. The source of these receptors is a female donor in good health and CMV-seronegative.

This clone turned up a few times. The chain recombines TRBV30 with TRBJ2-7, with TRBD1 as a possible D gene (5 bases). Germline CDR1 and CDR2: GTSNPN and SVGIG (reference sequence). The CDR3 extends over 13 amino acids. The V gene lost 3 bases and the J gene lost 7 bases, with 16 bases spanning the gap. CDR3 amino acids: CAWSGQTVGEQYF. The CDR3 DNA reads TGTGCCTGGAGCGGGCAGACAGTGGGGGAGCAGTACTTC.

This chain connects TRBV29-1 to TRBJ1-2, with 7 bases identical to TRBD1. The germline V gene encodes CDR1 SQVTM and CDR2 ANQGSEA. Trimming at V came to 6 bases and at J to 2 bases, leaving 9 bases not matched to a gene. The CDR3 contains 14 residues. CDR3 sequence (DNA): TGCAGCGTAATGGACAGGAATGGGAACTATGGCTACACCTTC. Encoded protein: CSVMDRNGNYGYTF.

This clone was observed a handful of times. The V gene is TRBV5-1, the J gene TRBJ2-7; D may be TRBD1 (6 bases). The germline V gene has CDR1 SGHRS and CDR2 YFSETQ. Trimming cost V 0 bases and J 2 bases, with 12 bases left between them. This CDR3 contains 15 residues. Here the CDR3 reads CASSLAGTNTYEQYF. In DNA, the CDR3 is TGCGCCAGCAGCTTGGCCGGGACAAATACCTACGAGCAGTACTTC.

Only a few counts were recorded for this clone. This chain connects TRBV15 to TRBJ2-2; D might be TRBD1 (6 bases). In germline, CDR1 is LNHNV, CDR2 YYDKDF (reference sequence). The CDR3 covers 20 residues. Trimming pared 0 bases from V and 4 bases from J, leaving 24 bases between. CDR3 protein: CATSRDTRIQGLGATGELFF. The CDR3, as DNA: TGTGCCACCAGCAGAGATACTAGGATTCAGGGGTTAGGGGCCACCGGGGAGCTGTTTTTT. Combining the CDR3 with reference TRBV15 and TRBJ2-2 gives the whole variable domain DAMVIQNPRYQVTQFGKPVTLSCSQTLNHNVMYWYQQKSSQAPKLLFHYYDKDFNNEADTPDNFQSRRPNTSFCFLDIRSPGLGDTAMYLCATSRDTRIQGLGATGELFFGEGSRLTVL.

The CDR3 region is CASSPNGQPQHF. The CDR3 nucleotides are TGTGCCAGCAGCCCAAACGGTCAGCCCCAGCATTTT. The chain is built from TRBV7-2 and TRBJ1-5, with D unclear. The germline V gene encodes CDR1 SGHTA and CDR2 FQGNSA. V was shortened by 5 bases and J by 6 bases, with 8 bases between the two germline ends. This CDR3 has 12 residues.

This clone was counted between two and nine times. This rearrangement joins TRBV6-1 to TRBJ2-2; 9 bases match TRBD1. J lost 4 bases, V lost 6 bases, and 6 bases had no gene match. This CDR3 region has 15 residues. Germline loops: CDR1 MNHNS, CDR2 SASEGT. In nucleotides, the CDR3 is TGTGCCAGCAGCCGGGACAGGGCCGCCACCGGGGAGCTGTTTTTT. Its translation is CASSRDRAATGELFF.

This clone occurred a few times. This rearrangement joins TRBV29-1 to TRBJ2-3; 14 bases fit TRBD2. Trimming at V came to 5 bases and at J to 1 base, leaving 5 bases not matched to a gene. The CDR3 totals 16 residues. The germline V gene encodes CDR1 SQVTM and CDR2 ANQGSEA. CDR3 DNA sequence: TGCAGCGTTCTGGGACTAGCGGGAGCGGGCACAGATACGCAGTATTTT. It codes for CSVLGLAGAGTDTQYF.

This clone was seen more than once but under ten times. This sample includes further DNA sequences coding for the same CDR3. The chain carries TRBV5-6 and TRBJ2-7, with D perhaps matching TRBD1 (6 bases). The CDR3 runs to 11 residues. The V end was cut by 2 bases, the J end by 6 bases, with 6 bases between. CDR1 and CDR2 (germline): SGHDT, YYEEEE. The CDR3 region is CASSLGGEQYF. DNA of the CDR3: TGTGCCAGCAGCTTAGGGGGCGAGCAGTACTTC.

This clone was seen more than once but under ten times. The chain combines TRBV25-1 with TRBJ1-2; D call uncertain. This CDR3 has 12 amino acids. Germline CDR1 is MGHDK and CDR2 is SYGVNS. Trimming took off 5 bases at V and 3 bases at J, with 7 bases between the two ends. The CDR3 DNA reads TGTGCCAGCAGTTCGGGGTACTATGGCTACACCTTC. This translates into CASSSGYYGYTF.